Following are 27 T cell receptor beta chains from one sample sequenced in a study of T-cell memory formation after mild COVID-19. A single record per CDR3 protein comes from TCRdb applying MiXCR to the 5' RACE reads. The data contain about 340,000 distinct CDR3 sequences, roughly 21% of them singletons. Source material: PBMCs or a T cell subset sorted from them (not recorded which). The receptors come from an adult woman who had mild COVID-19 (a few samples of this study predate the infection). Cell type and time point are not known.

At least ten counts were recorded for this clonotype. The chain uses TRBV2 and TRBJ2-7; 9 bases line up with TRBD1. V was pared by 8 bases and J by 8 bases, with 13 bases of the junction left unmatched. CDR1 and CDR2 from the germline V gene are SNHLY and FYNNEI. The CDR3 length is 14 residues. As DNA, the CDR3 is TGTGCCAGCGTGGGACAGGGTCGGGGTTTCAAGCAGTACTTC. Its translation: CASVGQGRGFKQYF.

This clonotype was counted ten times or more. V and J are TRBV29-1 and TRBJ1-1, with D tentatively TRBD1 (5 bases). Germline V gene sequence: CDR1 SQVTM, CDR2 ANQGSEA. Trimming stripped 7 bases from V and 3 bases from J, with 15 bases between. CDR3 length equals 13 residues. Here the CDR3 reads CSGGQGGDTEAFF. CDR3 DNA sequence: TGCAGCGGTGGCCAGGGTGGGGACACTGAAGCTTTCTTT.

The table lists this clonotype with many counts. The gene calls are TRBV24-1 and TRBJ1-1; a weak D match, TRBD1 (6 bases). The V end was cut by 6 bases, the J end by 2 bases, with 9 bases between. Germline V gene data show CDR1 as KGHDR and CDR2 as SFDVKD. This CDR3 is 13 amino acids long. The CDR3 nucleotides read TGTGCCACCAGTACAGGGCCAAACACTGAAGCTTTCTTT. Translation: CATSTGPNTEAFF.

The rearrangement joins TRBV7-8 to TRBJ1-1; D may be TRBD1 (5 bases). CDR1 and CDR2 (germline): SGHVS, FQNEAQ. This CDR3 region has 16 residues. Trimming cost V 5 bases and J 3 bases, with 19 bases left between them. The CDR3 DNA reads TGTGCCAGCAGCCCGATGAGGGGTTATTCGGACACTGAAGCTTTCTTT. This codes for CASSPMRGYSDTEAFF.

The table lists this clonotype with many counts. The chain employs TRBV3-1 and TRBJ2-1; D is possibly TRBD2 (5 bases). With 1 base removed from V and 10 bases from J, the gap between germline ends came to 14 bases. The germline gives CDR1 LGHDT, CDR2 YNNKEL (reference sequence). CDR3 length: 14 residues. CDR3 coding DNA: TGTGCCAGCAGCCAAGGGAGGCACAGTCGGGAGCAGTTCTTC. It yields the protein CASSQGRHSREQFF.

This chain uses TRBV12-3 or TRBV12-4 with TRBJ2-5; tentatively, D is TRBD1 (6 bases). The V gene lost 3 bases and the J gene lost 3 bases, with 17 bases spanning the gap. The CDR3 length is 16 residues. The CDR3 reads CASSFNSRDNEETQYF. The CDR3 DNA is TGTGCCAGCAGTTTTAACTCCAGGGACAACGAAGAGACCCAGTACTTC.

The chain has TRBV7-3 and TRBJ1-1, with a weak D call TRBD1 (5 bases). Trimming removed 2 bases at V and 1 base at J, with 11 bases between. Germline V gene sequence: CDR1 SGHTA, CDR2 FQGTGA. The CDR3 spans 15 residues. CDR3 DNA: TGTGCCAGCAGCTTACAGGGAAACGGGAACACTGAAGCTTTCTTT. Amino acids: CASSLQGNGNTEAFF.

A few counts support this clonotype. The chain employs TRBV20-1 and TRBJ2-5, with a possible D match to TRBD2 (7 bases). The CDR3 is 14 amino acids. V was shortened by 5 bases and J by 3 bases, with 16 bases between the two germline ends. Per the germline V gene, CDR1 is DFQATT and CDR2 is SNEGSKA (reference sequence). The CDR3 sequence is CSAAGGLAEETQYF. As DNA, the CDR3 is TGCAGTGCTGCTGGGGGGCTAGCGGAAGAGACCCAGTACTTC.

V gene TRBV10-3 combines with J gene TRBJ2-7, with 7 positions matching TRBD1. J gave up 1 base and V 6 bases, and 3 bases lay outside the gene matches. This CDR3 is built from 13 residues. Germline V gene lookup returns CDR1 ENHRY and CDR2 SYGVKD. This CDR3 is CAISLGQSYEQYF. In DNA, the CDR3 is TGTGCCATCAGCCTGGGACAGTCCTACGAGCAGTACTTC.

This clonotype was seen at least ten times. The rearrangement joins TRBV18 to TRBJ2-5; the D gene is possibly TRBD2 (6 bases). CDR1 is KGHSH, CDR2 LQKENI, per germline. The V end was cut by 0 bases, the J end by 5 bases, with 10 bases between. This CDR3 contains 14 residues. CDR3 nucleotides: TGTGCCAGCTCACCACCCCCTGGGAGGGAGACCCAGTACTTC. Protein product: CASSPPPGRETQYF.

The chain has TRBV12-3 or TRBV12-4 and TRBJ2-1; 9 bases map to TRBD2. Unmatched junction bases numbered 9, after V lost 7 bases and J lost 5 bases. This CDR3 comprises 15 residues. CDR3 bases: TGTGCCAGCAACCTCGGGACTAGCCCTAACAATGAGCAGTTCTTC. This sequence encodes CASNLGTSPNNEQFF.

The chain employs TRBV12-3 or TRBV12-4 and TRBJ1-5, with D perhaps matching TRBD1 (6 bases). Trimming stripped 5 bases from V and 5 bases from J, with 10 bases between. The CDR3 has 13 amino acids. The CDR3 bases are TGTGCCAGCAGTAAGACAGGATATCAGCCCCAGCATTTT. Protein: CASSKTGYQPQHF.

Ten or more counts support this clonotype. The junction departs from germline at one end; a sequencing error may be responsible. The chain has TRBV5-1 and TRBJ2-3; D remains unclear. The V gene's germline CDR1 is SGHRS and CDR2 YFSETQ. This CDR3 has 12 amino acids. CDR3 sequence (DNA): TGTGCCAGCAGCTTGGACGCAGATACGCAGTATTTT. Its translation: CASSLDADTQYF. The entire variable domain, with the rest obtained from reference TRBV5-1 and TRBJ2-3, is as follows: KAGVTQTPRYLIKTRGQQVTLSCSPISGHRSVSWYQQTPGQGLQFLFEYFSETQRNKGNFPGRFSGRQFSNSRSEMNVSTLELGDSALYLCASSLDADTQYFGPGTRLTVL.

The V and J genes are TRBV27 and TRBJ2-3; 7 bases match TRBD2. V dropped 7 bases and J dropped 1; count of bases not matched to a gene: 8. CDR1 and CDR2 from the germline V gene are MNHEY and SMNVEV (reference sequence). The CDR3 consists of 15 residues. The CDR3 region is CASNSWAGGTDTQYF. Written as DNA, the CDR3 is TGTGCCAGCAATTCCTGGGCGGGGGGCACAGATACGCAGTATTTT.

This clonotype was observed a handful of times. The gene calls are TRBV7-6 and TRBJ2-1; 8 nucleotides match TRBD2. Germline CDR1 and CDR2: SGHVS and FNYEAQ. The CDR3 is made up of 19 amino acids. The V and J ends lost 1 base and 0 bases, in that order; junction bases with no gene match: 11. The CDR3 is CASSLDPAGVPSSYNEQFF. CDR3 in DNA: TGTGCCAGCAGCTTAGACCCAGCGGGGGTCCCGAGCTCCTACAATGAGCAGTTCTTC.

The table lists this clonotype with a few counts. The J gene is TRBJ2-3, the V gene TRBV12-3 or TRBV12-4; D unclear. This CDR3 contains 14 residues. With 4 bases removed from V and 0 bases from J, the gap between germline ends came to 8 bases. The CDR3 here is CASSSPTSTDTQYF. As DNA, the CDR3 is TGTGCCAGCAGTTCTCCCACTAGCACAGATACGCAGTATTTT.

The CDR3, as DNA: TGTGCCAGCAGAAGGACAGGGAGGGGTTCACCCCTCCACTTT. This translates into CASRRTGRGSPLHF. The V call is TRBV12-3 or TRBV12-4, the J call TRBJ1-6; 8 nucleotides align to TRBD1. The CDR3 spans 14 residues. J was trimmed by 9 bases and V by 6 bases; bases with no gene match: 7.

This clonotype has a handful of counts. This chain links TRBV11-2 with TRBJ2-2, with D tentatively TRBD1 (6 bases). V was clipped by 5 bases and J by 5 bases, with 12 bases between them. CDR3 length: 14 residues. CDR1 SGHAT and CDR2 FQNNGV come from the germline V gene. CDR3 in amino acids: CASSPLGGTGELFF. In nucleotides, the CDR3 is TGTGCCAGCAGCCCACTAGGGGGAACCGGGGAGCTGTTTTTT.

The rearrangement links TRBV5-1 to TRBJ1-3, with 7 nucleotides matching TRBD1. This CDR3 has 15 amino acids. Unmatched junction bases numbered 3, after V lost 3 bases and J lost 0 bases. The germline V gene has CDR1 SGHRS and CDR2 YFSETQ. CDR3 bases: TGCGCCAGCAGCTCAGGGACAGACTCTGGAAACACCATATATTTT. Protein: CASSSGTDSGNTIYF.

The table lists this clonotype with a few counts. In DNA, the CDR3 is TGTGCCAGCAGGCGATTTCGGGGACTCCACGATGAGCAGTTCTTC. This translates into CASRRFRGLHDEQFF. V is TRBV3-1 and J is TRBJ2-1; D might be TRBD2 (6 bases). The CDR3 sequence is 15 residues long. Germline V gene data show CDR1 as LGHDT and CDR2 as YNNKEL (reference sequence). The V end was cut by 6 bases, the J end by 8 bases, with 20 bases between.

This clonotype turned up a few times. CDR3 amino acids: CASSSGQGLSNQPQHF. DNA for the CDR3: TGTGCCAGCAGCTCCGGGCAGGGCTTGAGCAATCAGCCCCAGCATTTT. The chain employs TRBV27 and TRBJ1-5, with D possibly TRBD1 on 5 matching bases. CDR3 length: 16 amino acids. From germline, CDR1 is MNHEY and CDR2 SMNVEV (reference sequence). Trimming removed 6 bases from V and 1 base from J, with 16 bases in between.

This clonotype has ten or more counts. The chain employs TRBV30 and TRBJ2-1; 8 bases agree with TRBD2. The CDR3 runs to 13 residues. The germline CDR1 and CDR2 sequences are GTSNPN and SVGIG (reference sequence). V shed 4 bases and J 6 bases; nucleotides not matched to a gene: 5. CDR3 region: CAWTVGRANEQFF. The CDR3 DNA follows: TGTGCCTGGACAGTCGGGAGGGCCAATGAGCAGTTCTTC.

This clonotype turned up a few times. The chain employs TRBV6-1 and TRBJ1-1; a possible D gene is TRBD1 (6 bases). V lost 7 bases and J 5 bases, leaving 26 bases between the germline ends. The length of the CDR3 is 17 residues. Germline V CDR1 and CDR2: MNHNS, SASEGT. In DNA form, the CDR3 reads TGTGCCAGCATACCGCGCATGGGGGCGAATGTTGTAACTGAAGCTTTCTTT. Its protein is CASIPRMGANVVTEAFF.

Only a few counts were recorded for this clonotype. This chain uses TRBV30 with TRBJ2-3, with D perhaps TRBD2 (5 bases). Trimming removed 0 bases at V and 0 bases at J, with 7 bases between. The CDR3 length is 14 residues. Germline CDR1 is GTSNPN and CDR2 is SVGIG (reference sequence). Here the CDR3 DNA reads TGTGCCTGGAGTGTAGCGGCTAGCACAGATACGCAGTATTTT. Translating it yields CAWSVAASTDTQYF.

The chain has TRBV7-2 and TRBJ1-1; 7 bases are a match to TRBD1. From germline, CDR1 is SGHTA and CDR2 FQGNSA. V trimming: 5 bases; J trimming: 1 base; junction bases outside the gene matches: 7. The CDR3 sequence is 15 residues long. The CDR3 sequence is CASSTRTGGNTEAFF. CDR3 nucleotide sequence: TGTGCCAGCAGCACCCGGACAGGAGGGAACACTGAAGCTTTCTTT.

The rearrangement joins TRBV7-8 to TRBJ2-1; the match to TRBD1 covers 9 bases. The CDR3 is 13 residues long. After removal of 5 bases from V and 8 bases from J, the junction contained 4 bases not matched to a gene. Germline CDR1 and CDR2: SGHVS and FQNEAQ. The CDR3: CASSPDRGHEQFF. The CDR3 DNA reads TGTGCCAGCAGCCCGGACAGGGGCCATGAGCAGTTCTTC.

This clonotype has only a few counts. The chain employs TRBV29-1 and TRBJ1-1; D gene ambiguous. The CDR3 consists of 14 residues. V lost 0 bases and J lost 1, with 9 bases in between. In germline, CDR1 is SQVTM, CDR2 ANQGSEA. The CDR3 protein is CSVEDLPANTEAFF. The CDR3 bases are TGCAGCGTTGAAGATCTTCCAGCGAACACTGAAGCTTTCTTT.